The T cell receptor (beta chain) described here comes from a study of CD8 T cells in ankylosing spondylitis. There are many counts of this clonotype. Its cognate antigen is unknown. This CDR3 spans 17 amino acids. Germline V lookup: CDR1 MRHNA, CDR2 SNTAGT. The V segment lost 5 bases and the J segment 2 bases; nucleotides outside the gene matches: 8. The study, taken as a whole, reports: There were earlier reports of some motif variants in reactive arthritis synovial fluid and blood. A TCR beta motif of eight or nine highly homologous variants seemed to mark ankylosing spondylitis blood. Disease-linked clones reportedly concentrated significantly in matched ankylosing spondylitis synovial fluid.

Molecular-barcoded quantitative 5'-RACE produced these TCR beta libraries. In TCRdb, the 5' RACE reads were re-called with MiXCR into one record per CDR3 protein. The repertoire includes 200,000 or so distinct CDR3 sequences, roughly 13% of them detected once, and 8% to 13% sits in the top ten. The clonotype was recovered from a female donor with ankylosing spondylitis or in good health (not recorded which). The chain employs TRBV6-4 and TRBJ2-2, with 10 bases aligning to TRBD1. The sequenced material came from blood, either unsorted or a sorted T cell fraction (not recorded which). CDR3 bases: TGTGCCAGCAGTAGGGACGGGACAGGGGACAACACCGGGGAGCTGTTTTTT. Its translation: CASSRDGTGDNTGELFF.